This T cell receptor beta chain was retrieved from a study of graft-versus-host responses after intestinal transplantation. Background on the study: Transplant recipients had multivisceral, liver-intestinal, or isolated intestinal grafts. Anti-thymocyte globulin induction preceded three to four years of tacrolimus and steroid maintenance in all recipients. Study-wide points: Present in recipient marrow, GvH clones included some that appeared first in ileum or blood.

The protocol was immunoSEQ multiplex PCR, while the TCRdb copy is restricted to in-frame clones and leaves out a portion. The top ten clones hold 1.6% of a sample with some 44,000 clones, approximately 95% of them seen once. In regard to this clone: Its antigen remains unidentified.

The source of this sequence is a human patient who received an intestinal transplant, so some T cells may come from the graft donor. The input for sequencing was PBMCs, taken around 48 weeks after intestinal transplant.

The CDR3 region has the DNA TGTGCCAGCAGTGAATCAGGACCGTACGAGCAGTACTTC. It specifies CASSESGPYEQYF. This chain connects TRBV2 to TRBJ2-7; unclear D gene. V lost 2 bases and J 4 bases, leaving 9 bases between the germline ends. The CDR3 runs to 13 residues. Germline V gene lookup returns CDR1 SNHLY and CDR2 FYNNEI.